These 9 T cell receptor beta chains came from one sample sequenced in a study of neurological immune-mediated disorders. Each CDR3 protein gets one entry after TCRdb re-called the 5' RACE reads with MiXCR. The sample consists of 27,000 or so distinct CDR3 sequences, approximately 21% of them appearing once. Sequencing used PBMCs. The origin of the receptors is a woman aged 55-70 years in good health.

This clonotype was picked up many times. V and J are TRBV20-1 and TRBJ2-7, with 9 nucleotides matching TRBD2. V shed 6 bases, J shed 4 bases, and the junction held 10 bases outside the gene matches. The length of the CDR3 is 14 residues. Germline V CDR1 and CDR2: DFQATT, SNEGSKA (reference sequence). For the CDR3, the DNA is TGCAGTGCGGCTTGGGCGGGGGGGCGTTACGAGCAGTACTTC. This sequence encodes CSAAWAGGRYEQYF.

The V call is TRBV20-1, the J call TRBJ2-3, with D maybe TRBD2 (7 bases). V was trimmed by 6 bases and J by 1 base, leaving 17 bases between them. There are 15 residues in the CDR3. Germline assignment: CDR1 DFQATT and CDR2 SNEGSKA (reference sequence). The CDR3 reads CSAPKGGGGTDTQYF. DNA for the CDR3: TGCAGTGCGCCCAAGGGAGGGGGGGGCACAGATACGCAGTATTTT.

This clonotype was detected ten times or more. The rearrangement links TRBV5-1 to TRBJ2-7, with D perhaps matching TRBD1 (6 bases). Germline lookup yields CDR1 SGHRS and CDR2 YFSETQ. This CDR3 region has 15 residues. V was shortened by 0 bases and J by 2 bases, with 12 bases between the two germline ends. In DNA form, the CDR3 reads TGCGCCAGCAGCTTGGCAGTTAGGGGGACCTACGAGCAGTACTTC. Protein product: CASSLAVRGTYEQYF. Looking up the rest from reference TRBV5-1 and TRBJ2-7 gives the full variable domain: KAGVTQTPRYLIKTRGQQVTLSCSPISGHRSVSWYQQTPGQGLQFLFEYFSETQRNKGNFPGRFSGRQFSNSRSEMNVSTLELGDSALYLCASSLAVRGTYEQYFGPGTRLTVT.

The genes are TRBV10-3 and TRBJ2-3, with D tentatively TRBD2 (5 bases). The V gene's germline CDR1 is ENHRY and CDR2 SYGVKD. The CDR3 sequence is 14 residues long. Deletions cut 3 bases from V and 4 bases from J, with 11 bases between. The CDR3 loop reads CAISDPGTPDTQYF. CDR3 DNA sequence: TGTGCCATCAGTGACCCGGGAACCCCAGATACGCAGTATTTT.

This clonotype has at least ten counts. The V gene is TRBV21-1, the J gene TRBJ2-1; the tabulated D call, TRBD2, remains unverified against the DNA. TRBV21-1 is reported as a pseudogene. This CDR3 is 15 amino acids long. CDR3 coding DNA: TGTGCCAGCAGCAAAGTACCCAGAGGGTCTAATGAGCAGTTCTTC. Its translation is CASSKVPRGSNEQFF.

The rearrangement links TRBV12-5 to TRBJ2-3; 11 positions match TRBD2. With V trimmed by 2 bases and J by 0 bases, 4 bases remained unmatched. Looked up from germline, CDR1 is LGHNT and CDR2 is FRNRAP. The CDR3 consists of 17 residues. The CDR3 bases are TGTGCTAGTGGTTTGTCGTGGACTAGCGGGAGCACAGATACGCAGTATTTT. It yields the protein CASGLSWTSGSTDTQYF.

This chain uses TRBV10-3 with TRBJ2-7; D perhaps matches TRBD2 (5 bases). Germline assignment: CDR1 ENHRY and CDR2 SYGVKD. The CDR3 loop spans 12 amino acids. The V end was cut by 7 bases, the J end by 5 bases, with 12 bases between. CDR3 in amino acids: CAINTAGNEQYF. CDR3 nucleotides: TGTGCCATCAACACCGCCGGGAACGAGCAGTACTTC.

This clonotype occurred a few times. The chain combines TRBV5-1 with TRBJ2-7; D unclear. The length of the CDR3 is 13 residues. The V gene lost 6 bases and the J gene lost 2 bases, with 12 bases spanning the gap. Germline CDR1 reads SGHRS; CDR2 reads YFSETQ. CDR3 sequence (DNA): TGCGCCAGCAAAGCTCTCACTACCTACGAGCAGTACTTC. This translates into CASKALTTYEQYF.

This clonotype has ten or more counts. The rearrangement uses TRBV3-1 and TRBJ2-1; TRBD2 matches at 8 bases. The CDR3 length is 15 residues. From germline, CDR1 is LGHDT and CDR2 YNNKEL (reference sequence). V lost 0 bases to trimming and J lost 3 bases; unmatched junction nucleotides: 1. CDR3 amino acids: CASSQDSGNYNEQFF. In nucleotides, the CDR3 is TGTGCCAGCAGCCAAGATAGCGGGAACTACAATGAGCAGTTCTTC.